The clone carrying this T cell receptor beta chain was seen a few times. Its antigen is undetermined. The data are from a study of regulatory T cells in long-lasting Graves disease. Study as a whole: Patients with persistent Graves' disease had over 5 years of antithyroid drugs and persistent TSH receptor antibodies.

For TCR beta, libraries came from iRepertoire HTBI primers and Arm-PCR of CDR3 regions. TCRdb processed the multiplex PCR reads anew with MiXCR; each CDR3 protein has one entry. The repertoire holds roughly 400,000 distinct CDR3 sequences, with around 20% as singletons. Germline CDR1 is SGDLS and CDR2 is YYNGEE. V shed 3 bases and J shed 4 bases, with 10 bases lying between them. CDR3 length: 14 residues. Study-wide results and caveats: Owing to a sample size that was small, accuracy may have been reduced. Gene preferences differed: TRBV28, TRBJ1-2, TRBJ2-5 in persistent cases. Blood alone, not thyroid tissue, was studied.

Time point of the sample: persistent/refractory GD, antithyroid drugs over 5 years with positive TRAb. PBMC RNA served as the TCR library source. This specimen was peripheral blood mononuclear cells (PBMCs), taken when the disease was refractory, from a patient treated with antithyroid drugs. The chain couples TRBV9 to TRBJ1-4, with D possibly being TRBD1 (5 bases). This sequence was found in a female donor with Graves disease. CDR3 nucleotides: TGTGCCAGCAGCGAGACAGCTTATAATGAAAAACTGTTTTTT. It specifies CASSETAYNEKLFF.